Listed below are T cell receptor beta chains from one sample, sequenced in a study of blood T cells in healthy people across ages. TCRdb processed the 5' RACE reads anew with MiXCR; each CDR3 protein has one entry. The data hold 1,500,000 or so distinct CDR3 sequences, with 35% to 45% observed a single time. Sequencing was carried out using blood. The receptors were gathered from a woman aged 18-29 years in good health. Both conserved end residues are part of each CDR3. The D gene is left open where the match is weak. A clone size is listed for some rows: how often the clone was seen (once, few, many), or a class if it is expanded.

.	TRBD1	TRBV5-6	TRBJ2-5	TGTGCCAGCAGCTCACCTCCCGCAGGGGGCCGGGAGACCCAGTACTTC	CASSSPPAGGRETQYF
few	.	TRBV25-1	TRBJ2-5	TGTGCCAGCAGTGAATATCGGGAGACCCAGTACTTC	CASSEYRETQYF
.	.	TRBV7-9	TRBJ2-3	TGTGCCAGCAGCCCTCGCCGCGAAAGGGATACGCAGTATTTT	CASSPRRERDTQYF
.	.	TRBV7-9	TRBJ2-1	TGTGCCAGCAGCCCCCCCCTGGGTCTGCAGCGGGATGAGCAGTTCTTC	CASSPPLGLQRDEQFF
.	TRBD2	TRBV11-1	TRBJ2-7	TGTGCCAGCAGCTTAAAACCGTCCGAATCTAGCCTAGCGGGAAACGAGCAGTACTTC	CASSLKPSESSLAGNEQYF
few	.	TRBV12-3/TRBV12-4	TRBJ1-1	TGTGCCAGCAGTTTACGGACGGGCATGAACACTGAAGCTTTCTTT	CASSLRTGMNTEAFF
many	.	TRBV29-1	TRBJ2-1	TGCAGCGTTGCAATTTACAATGAGCAGTTCTTC	CSVAIYNEQFF
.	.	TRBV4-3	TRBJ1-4	TGCGCCAGCAGCCAAGATCCCCCGAGGTGGGAGATCTCAACTAATGAAAAACTGTTTTTT	CASSQDPPRWEISTNEKLFF
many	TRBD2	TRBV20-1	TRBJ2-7	TGCAGTGCTATAAAGCGGGAGTTCTCCTACGAGCAGTACTTC	CSAIKREFSYEQYF
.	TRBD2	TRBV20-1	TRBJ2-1	TGCAGTGCTAGAGTGGATAGCGGGAATGAGCAGTTCTTC	CSARVDSGNEQFF
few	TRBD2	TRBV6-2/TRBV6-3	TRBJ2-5	TGTGCCAGCAGTATCCGGGGGGGCCAAGAGACCCAGTACTTC	CASSIRGGQETQYF
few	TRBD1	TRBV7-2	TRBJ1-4	TGTGCCAGCAGCTCCCCGGGACAGAAGCAAAAACTGTTTTTT	CASSSPGQKQKLFF
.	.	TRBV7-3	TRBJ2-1	TGTGCCAGCAGCTTAGGTATTGGGCGGTCCAATGAGCAGTTCTTC	CASSLGIGRSNEQFF
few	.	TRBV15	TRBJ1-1	TGTGCCACCAGCAGAGATCGGGGGTCTGAAGCTTTCTTT	CATSRDRGSEAFF
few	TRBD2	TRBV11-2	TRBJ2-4	TGTGCCAGCAGCTTAGTTCGGACTAGCGGGGGGAACATTCAGTACTTC	CASSLVRTSGGNIQYF
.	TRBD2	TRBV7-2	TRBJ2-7	TGTGCCAGCAGCTTAGTTCCTAGCGGGATTTACGAGCAGTACTTC	CASSLVPSGIYEQYF
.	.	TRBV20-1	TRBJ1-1	TGCAGTGCTAGAGTCCCGGGCAGGGTTACCACTGAAGCTTTCTTT	CSARVPGRVTTEAFF
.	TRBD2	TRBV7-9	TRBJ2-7	TGTGCCAGCAGTTCGACTAGCGGGTGGTACGAGCAGTACTTC	CASSSTSGWYEQYF
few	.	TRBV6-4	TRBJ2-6	TGTGCCAGCAGTGATGGGAGTTCTGGGGCCAACGTCCTGACTTTC	CASSDGSSGANVLTF
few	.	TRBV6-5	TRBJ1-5	TGTGCCAGCAGTTACTCGTGGCCTGCGGGCAATCAGCCCCAGCATTTT	CASSYSWPAGNQPQHF
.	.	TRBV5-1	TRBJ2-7	TGCGCCAGCAGGACTGGGGTTTCCTACGAGCAGTACTTC	CASRTGVSYEQYF
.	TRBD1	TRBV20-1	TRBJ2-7	TGCAGTGCTAGAGATGAGACAGGGATTTCCTACGAGCAGTACTTC	CSARDETGISYEQYF
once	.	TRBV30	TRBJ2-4	TGTGCCTGGGACAAAGGACTAGCCAAAAACATTCAGTACTTC	CAWDKGLAKNIQYF
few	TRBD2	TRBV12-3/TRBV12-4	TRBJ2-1	TGTGCCAGCAGTCACACTACCCTGACTAGCGGGGGTAGCGATGAGCAGTTCTTC	CASSHTTLTSGGSDEQFF
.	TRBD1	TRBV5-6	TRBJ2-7	TGTGCCAGCAGCTTGGTAATGGGACAGGATGGCGAGCAGTACTTC	CASSLVMGQDGEQYF
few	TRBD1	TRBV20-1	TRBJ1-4	TGCAGTGCTAGTAAAACAGGGGCTAATGAAAAACTGTTTTTT	CSASKTGANEKLFF
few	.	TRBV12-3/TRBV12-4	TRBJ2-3	TGTGCCAGCACGACAGTTAGCACAGATACGCAGTATTTT	CASTTVSTDTQYF
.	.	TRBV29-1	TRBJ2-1	TGCAGCGTATACGACGCAGGGGAGACACAGTTCTTC	CSVYDAGETQFF
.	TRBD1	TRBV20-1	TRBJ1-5	TGCAGTGCTAGTCGCGGGACAGGGCCTAAAACGGGTCAGCCCCAGCATTTT	CSASRGTGPKTGQPQHF
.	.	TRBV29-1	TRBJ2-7	TGCAGCATAACCGGGACGCCTCTTTCCTACGAGCAGTACTTC	CSITGTPLSYEQYF
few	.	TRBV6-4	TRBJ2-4	TGTGCCGGAATCCACAGGGAGGCCAAAAACATTCAGTACTTC	CAGIHREAKNIQYF
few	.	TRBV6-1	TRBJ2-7	TGTGCCAGCAGTTGGAGAAACCCCACTTACGAGCAGTACTTC	CASSWRNPTYEQYF
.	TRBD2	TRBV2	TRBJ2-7	TGTGCCAGCAGTGAAGTGACAGCGGGAGACGAGCAGTACTTC	CASSEVTAGDEQYF